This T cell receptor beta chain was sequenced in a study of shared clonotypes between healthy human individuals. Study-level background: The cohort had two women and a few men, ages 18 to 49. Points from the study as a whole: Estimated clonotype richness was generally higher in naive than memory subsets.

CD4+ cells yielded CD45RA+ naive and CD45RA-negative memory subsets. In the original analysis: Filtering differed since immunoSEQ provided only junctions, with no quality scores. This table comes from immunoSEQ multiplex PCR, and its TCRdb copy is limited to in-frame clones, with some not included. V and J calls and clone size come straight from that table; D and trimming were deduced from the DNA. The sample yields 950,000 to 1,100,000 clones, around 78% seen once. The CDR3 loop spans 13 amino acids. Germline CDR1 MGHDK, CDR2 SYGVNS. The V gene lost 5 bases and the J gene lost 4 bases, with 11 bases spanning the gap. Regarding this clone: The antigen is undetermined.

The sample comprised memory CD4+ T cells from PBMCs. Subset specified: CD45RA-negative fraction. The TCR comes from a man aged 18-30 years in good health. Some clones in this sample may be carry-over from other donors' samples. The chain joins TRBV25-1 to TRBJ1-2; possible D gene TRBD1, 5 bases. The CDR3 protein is CASSQAGVYGYTF. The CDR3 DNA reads TGTGCCAGCAGTCAGGCGGGGGTCTATGGCTACACCTTC.